Listed below are T cell receptor beta chains from one sample, sequenced in a study of blood T cell repertoires in COVID-19. TCRdb keeps only in-frame clones here, not all; method: immunoSEQ multiplex PCR. The sample carries approximately 250,000 clones, 91% recorded once. The sample comprised PBMCs or T cells enriched from blood (not recorded which). Receptor source: a man aged 35-49 years who had been exposed to COVID-19. The CDR3 runs from the conserved cysteine through the conserved F or W. D genes are given only for firm matches. Clone size, where shown, is once, few, many, or a class for clones that have expanded.

D gene	clone size	V gene	J gene	CDR3 protein	CDR3 DNA
NA	NA	TRBV19	TRBJ1-3	CASSKGGSLGNTIYF	TGTGCCAGTAGTAAGGGAGGTTCACTGGGAAACACCATATATTTT
TRBD2	NA	TRBV19	TRBJ2-5	CASSTPLGGETQYF	TGTGCCAGTAGTACCCCCCTGGGAGGGGAGACCCAGTACTTC
NA	NA	TRBV7-3	TRBJ2-5	CASSPGGFFETQYF	TGTGCCAGCAGCCCCGGCGGGTTCTTTGAGACCCAGTACTTC
NA	NA	TRBV20-1	TRBJ1-5	CSASPREYQPQHF	TGCAGTGCTAGTCCCAGGGAATATCAGCCCCAGCATTTT
NA	NA	TRBV10-1	TRBJ2-7	CASSEPGYEQYF	TGCGCCAGCAGTGAGCCGGGATACGAGCAGTACTTC
TRBD1	NA	TRBV27	TRBJ1-2	CASRPATGTGFYGYTF	TGTGCCAGCAGACCCGCCACCGGGACAGGGTTCTATGGCTACACCTTC
NA	NA	TRBV19	TRBJ1-6	CASSIRPNSGSPLHF	TGTGCCAGTAGTATCCGTCCGAACTCGGGTTCACCCCTCCACTTT
TRBD2	NA	TRBV25-1	TRBJ2-2	CASSDLWEGNTGELFF	TGTGCCAGCAGTGACTTATGGGAGGGGAACACCGGGGAGCTGTTTTTT
NA	once	TRBV11-1	TRBJ1-1	CASSPSTVRYEAFF	TGTGCCAGCAGCCCCTCAACGGTCAGGTATGAAGCTTTCTTT
TRBD1	NA	TRBV11-3	TRBJ2-7	CASSTAGTGDYEQYF	TGTGCCAGCAGCACAGCTGGGACAGGGGACTACGAGCAGTACTTC
NA	NA	TRBV6-5	TRBJ1-4	CASSYSGGEKLFF	TGTGCCAGCAGTTACTCGGGGGGGGAAAAACTGTTTTTT
NA	NA	TRBV4-3	TRBJ2-3	CASSQEYRRDVGTDTQYF	TGCGCCAGCAGCCAAGAATACCGGCGGGATGTGGGCACAGATACGCAGTATTTT
NA	NA	TRBV5-6	TRBJ1-2	CASSLTTTQALANYGYTF	TGTGCCAGCAGCTTAACGACGACACAGGCGTTGGCTAACTATGGCTACACCTTC
NA	NA	TRBV11-3	TRBJ2-3	CASSLFFGDTQYF	TGTGCCAGCAGCTTATTCTTCGGAGATACGCAGTATTTT
TRBD1	NA	TRBV5-6	TRBJ1-4	CASSSTMDRDGVFF	TGTGCCAGCAGCTCAACTATGGACAGGGATGGGGTGTTTTTT
NA	NA	TRBV27	TRBJ1-6	CASSPLQGRYNSPLHF	TGTGCCAGCAGCCCTTTACAGGGACGATATAATTCACCCCTCCACTTT
NA	NA	TRBV9	TRBJ1-6	CASSGSGTLNSPLHF	TGTGCCAGCAGCGGTTCCGGGACACTGAATTCACCCCTCCACTTT
TRBD2	NA	TRBV13	TRBJ2-1	CASSRPSGGRSEQFF	TGTGCCAGCAGCCGCCCTTCGGGGGGGCGCAGTGAGCAGTTCTTC
NA	NA	TRBV16	TRBJ1-2	CASSQLLTDYGYTF	TGTGCCAGCAGCCAATTATTGACAGACTATGGCTACACCTTC
TRBD1	NA	TRBV3-1/TRBV3-2	TRBJ1-3	CASSHRDSYSGNTIYF	TGTGCCAGCAGCCATAGGGACAGCTACTCTGGAAACACCATATATTTT
TRBD2	NA	TRBV6-1	TRBJ2-3	CASSDASGRALDTQYF	TGTGCCAGCAGTGACGCTAGCGGGAGGGCCCTGGATACGCAGTATTTT
NA	once	TRBV18	TRBJ2-2	CASSPTAPLNTGELFF	TGTGCCAGCTCACCGACAGCCCCGTTGAACACCGGGGAGCTGTTTTTT